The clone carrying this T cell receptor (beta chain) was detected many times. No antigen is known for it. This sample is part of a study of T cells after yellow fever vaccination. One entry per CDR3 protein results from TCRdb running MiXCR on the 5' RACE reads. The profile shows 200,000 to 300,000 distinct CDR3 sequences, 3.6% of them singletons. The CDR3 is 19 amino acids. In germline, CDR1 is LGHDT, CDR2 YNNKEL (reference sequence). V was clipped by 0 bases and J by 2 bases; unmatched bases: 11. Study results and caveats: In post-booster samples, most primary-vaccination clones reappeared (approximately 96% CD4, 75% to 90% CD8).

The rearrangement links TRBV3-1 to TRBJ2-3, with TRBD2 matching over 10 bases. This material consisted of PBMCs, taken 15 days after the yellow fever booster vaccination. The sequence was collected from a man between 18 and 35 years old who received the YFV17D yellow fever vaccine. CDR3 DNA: TGTGCCAGCAGCCAAGACTTTCGGGCTAGCGGGGGCCTCACAGATACGCAGTATTTT. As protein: CASSQDFRASGGLTDTQYF.